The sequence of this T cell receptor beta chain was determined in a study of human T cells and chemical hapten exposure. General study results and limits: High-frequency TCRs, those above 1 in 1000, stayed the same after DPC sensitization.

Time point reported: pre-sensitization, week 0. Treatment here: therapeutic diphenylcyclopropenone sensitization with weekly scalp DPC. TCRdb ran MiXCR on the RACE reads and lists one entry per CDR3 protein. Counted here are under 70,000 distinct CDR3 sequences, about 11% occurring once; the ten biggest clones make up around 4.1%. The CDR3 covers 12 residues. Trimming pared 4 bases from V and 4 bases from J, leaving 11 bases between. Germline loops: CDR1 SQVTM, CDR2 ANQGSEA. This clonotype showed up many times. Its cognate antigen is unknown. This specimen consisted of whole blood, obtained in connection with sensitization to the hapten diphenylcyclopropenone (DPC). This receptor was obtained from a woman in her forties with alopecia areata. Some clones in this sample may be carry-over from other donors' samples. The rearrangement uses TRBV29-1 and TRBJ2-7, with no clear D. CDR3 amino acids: CSVGRQAYEQYF. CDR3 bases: TGCAGCGTTGGTCGTCAGGCATACGAGCAGTACTTC.